This T cell receptor beta chain was captured by sequencing in a study of shared clonotypes between healthy human individuals. Sequenced by immunoSEQ multiplex PCR; TCRdb stores in-frame clones only, minus some. The sample carries about 2.4 million clones, 93% recorded once. V shed 6 bases, J shed 8 bases, and the junction held 10 bases outside the gene matches. The CDR3 sequence is 14 residues long. The germline V gene encodes CDR1 SQVTM and CDR2 ANQGSEA. The specimen sequenced was naive CD4+ T cells from PBMCs. Documented subset: CD45RA+ positively selected. This chain connects TRBV29-1 to TRBJ2-1; 10 nucleotides match TRBD2. The clonotype was recovered from a young man in good health. Some clones in this sample may be carry-over from other donors' samples. CDR3 nucleotide sequence: TGCAGCGTCCCCAGCGGGAGGGCCTCCCATGAGCAGTTCTTC. Its translation: CSVPSGRASHEQFF.